This passage covers 5 T cell receptor beta chains from one sample sequenced in a study of Ad26.COV2.S vaccination and SARS-CoV-2 variants. Treatment reported: roughly 20 received Ad26.COV2.S at low or high dose, single or two shots; a few received placebo; per-sample allocation not given. Collection of samples fell on day 63 after the first vaccine or placebo injection. Sequencing used immunoSEQ multiplex PCR; TCRdb keeps in-frame clones, though not all of them. The table has about 400,000 clones, about nine tenths seen once. Sequences were derived from peripheral blood, sampled in a trial of Ad26.COV2.S vaccine versus placebo. These TCRs come from a person aged 18-65 years who received the Ad26.COV2.S COVID-19 vaccine or a placebo.

CDR3 protein: CASSLGARDEQFF. The CDR3 coding sequence is TGTGCCAGCAGCTTAGGAGCGCGGGATGAGCAGTTCTTC. This chain joins TRBV5-4 and TRBJ2-1; D possibly corresponds to TRBD2 (5 bases). Germline V gene sequence: CDR1 SGHNT, CDR2 YYREEE (reference sequence). Trimming shortened V by 2 bases and J by 8 bases, and 11 bases separated the two germline ends. The CDR3 covers 13 residues.

This sequence joins TRBV7-2 and TRBJ1-4, with a tentative D call TRBD1 (5 bases). V was clipped by 2 bases and J by 3 bases, with 16 bases between them. There are 17 residues in the CDR3. Germline V gene lookup returns CDR1 SGHTA and CDR2 FQGNSA. The CDR3 sequence is CASSLYPPGMANEKLFF. Here the CDR3 DNA reads TGTGCCAGCAGCTTATACCCCCCAGGGATGGCTAATGAAAAACTGTTTTTT.

The chain combines TRBV2 with TRBJ1-5; D call uncertain. CDR1 SNHLY and CDR2 FYNNEI come from the germline V gene. The CDR3 is 13 amino acids. V was cut by 6 bases and J by 6 bases, with 12 bases left in between. The CDR3: CASSAKDSQPQHF. The CDR3 coding sequence is TGTGCCAGCAGCGCGAAGGATAGTCAGCCCCAGCATTTT.

This clone was seen only a few times. The chain joins TRBV7-2 to TRBJ2-3; possibly TRBD2 for D (6 bases). The CDR3 sequence is 19 residues long. CDR1 and CDR2 (germline): SGHTA, FQGNSA. The V end lost 7 bases, the J end lost 2 bases, and 28 bases lay between the germline ends. The CDR3 DNA reads as TGTGCCAGCACCCTAAGGGTTCGGTCTGCTAGCGTAAACACAGATACGCAGTATTTT. Protein: CASTLRVRSASVNTDTQYF.

This chain connects TRBV7-9 to TRBJ1-2, with 8 bases matching TRBD1. The CDR3 extends over 17 amino acids. Trimming at V came to 1 base and at J to 2 bases, leaving 9 bases not matched to a gene. Looked up from germline, CDR1 is SEHNR and CDR2 is FQNEAQ (reference sequence). The CDR3 coding sequence is TGTGCCAGCAGCTTAGTGGAGGACAGGGATGGAAACTATGGCTACACCTTC. Translation gives CASSLVEDRDGNYGYTF. Filled out from reference TRBV7-9 and TRBJ1-2, the complete variable domain reads DTGVSQNPRHKITKRGQNVTFRCDPISEHNRLYWYRQTLGQGPEFLTYFQNEAQLEKSRLLSDRFSAERPKGSFSTLEIQRTEQGDSAMYLCASSLVEDRDGNYGYTFGSGTRLTVV.